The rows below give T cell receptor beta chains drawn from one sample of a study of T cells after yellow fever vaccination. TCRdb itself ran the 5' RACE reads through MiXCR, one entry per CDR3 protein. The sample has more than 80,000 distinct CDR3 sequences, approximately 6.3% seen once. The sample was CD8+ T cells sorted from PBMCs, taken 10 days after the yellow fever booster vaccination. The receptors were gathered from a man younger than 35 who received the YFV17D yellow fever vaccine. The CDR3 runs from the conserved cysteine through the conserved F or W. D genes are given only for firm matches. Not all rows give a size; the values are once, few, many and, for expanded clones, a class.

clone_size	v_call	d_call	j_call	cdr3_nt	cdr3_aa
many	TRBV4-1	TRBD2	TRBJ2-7	TGCGCCAGCAGCTACCAAGGGACGGGGGGGCTGAACGAGCAGTACTTC	CASSYQGTGGLNEQYF
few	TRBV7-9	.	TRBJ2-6	TGTGCCAGCAGCTTAAGAACTCGGGCCGGGGCCAACGTCCTGACTTTC	CASSLRTRAGANVLTF
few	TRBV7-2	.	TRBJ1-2	TGTGCCAGCGGAGGAGGGGTTAGCTATGGCTACACCTTC	CASGGGVSYGYTF
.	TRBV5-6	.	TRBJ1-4	TGTGCCAGCAGCCCTAAAGAGAACTACGGGGAACTGTTTTTT	CASSPKENYGELFF
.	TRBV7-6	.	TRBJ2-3	TGTGCCAGCAGCTTAAGACCTTCAGATACGCAGTATTTT	CASSLRPSDTQYF
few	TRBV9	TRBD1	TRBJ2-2	TGTGCCAGCAGCGCCTACAGGGGCACCGGGGAGCTGTTTTTT	CASSAYRGTGELFF
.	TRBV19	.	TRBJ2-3	TGTGCCAGTAACGGGCAGAGCACAGATACGCAGTATTTT	CASNGQSTDTQYF
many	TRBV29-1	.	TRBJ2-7	TGCAGCGTTGAAAGGGGTTCCGGGGAGCAGTACTTC	CSVERGSGEQYF
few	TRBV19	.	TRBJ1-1	TGTGCCAGTAGTATAGGGAGTGCCGGAGCTTTCTTT	CASSIGSAGAFF
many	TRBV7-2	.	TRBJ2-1	TGTGCCAGCAGCCAATTTTGGGGGAATGAGCAGTTCTTC	CASSQFWGNEQFF
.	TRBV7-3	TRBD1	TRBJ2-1	TGTGCCAGCAGCTCCACAGGGGGCCCTTACAATGAGCAGTTCTTC	CASSSTGGPYNEQFF
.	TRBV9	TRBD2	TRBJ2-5	TGTGCCAGCAGCGCTAGCGGGGGGATAGAGACCCAGTACTTC	CASSASGGIETQYF
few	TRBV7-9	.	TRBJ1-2	TGTGCCAGCAGCGACGGACTCGCCCCCTATGGCTACACCTTC	CASSDGLAPYGYTF
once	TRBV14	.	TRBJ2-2	TGTGCCAGCAGCCTAGCAGGGATCGGGGAGCTGTTTTTT	CASSLAGIGELFF
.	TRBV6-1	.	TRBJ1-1	TGTGCCAGCAGTGAAGCTAGTCCAGGGTTGAACACTGAAGCTTTCTTT	CASSEASPGLNTEAFF
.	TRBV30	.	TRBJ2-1	TGTGCCTGGAGTGTACGTGGGGAAGGTGAGCAGTTCTTC	CAWSVRGEGEQFF
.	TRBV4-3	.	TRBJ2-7	TGCGCCAGCAGCCAAGATTTGAGCTTCGAGCAGTACTTC	CASSQDLSFEQYF
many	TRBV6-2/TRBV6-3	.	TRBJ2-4	TGTGCCAGCAGTTACTCGAAGGGTATTCAGTACTTC	CASSYSKGIQYF
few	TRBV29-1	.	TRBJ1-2	TGCAGCGTTGAAGATCGGGGTATCGACTATGGCTACACCTTC	CSVEDRGIDYGYTF
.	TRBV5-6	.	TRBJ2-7	TGTGCCAGCAGCTTGGGCTTGGATGGCGAGCAGTACTTC	CASSLGLDGEQYF
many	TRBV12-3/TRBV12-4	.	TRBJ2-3	TGTGCCAGCAGGGCCAGGGGGGGGACAGATACGCAGTATTTT	CASRARGGTDTQYF
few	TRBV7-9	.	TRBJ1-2	TGTGCCAGCAGCCCAGGGCCAGGTGCTTATGGCTACACCTTC	CASSPGPGAYGYTF
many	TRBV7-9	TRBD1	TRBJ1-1	TGTGCCGGACAGGCGGAAAACACTGAAGCTTTCTTT	CAGQAENTEAFF
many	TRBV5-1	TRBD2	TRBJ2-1	TGCGCCAGCAGCGCGAGCGGGGGGACCTCCTACAATGAGCAGTTCTTC	CASSASGGTSYNEQFF
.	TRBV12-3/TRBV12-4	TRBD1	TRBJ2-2	TGTGCCATATCGACAGGGGGCACCACCGGGGAGCTGTTTTTT	CAISTGGTTGELFF
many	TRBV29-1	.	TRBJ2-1	TGCAGCGTTGATATGGGGGCCCTGACTGATGAGCAGTTCTTC	CSVDMGALTDEQFF
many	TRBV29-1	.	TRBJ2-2	TGCAGCGTCGCTGACAAAATGAACACCGGGGAGCTGTTTTTT	CSVADKMNTGELFF
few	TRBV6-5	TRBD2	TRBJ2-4	TGTGCCAGCAGTTACGGGGCGGGGGTTGATATTCAGTACTTC	CASSYGAGVDIQYF
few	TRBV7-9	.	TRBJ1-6	TGTGCCAGCGGCGAGGGGGACATCTCCTATAATTCACCCCTCCACTTT	CASGEGDISYNSPLHF
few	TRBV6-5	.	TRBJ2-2	TGTGCCAGCAGTGAAGACACCGGGGAGCTGTTTTTT	CASSEDTGELFF
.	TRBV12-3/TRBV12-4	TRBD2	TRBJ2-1	TGTGCCAGCAGGGGACTAGCGGGGCCACCGTACAATGAGCAGTTCTTC	CASRGLAGPPYNEQFF
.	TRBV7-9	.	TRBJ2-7	TGTGCCAGCAGCTTAATCTCCGCGCCCGAGCAGTACTTC	CASSLISAPEQYF
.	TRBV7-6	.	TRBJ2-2	TGTGCCAGCACAGTCCATACCGGGGAGCTGTTTTTT	CASTVHTGELFF
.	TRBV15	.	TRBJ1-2	TGTGCCACCAGCACCGAGGGGTTGGGAGGCTATGGCTACACCTTC	CATSTEGLGGYGYTF
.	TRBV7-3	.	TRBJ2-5	TGTGCCAGCAGCTTAACGGGCGGGTTCCGAGAGACCCAGTACTTC	CASSLTGGFRETQYF
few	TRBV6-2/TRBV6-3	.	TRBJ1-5	TGTGCCAGCATCCCACGGGCAGGTGGACAGCCCCAGCATTTT	CASIPRAGGQPQHF
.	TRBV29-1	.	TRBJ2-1	TGCAGCGTTCATCAGGGTCGGGAGAATGAGCAGTTCTTC	CSVHQGRENEQFF
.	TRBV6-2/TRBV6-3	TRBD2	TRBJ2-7	TGTGCCAGCACTCCACTAGCGGGGAACCTTTACGAGCAGTACTTC	CASTPLAGNLYEQYF
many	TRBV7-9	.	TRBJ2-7	TGTGCCAGCAGCTATTCACAAAGTACCGGGACCTCCGCCTACGAGCAGTACTTC	CASSYSQSTGTSAYEQYF
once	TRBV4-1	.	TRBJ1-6	TGCGCCAGCAGCCGTGGCGGGGACAACTCACCCCTCCACTTT	CASSRGGDNSPLHF
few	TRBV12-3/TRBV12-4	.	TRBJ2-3	TGTGCCAGCAGGCCTCCGGCAAGCACAGATACGCAGTATTTT	CASRPPASTDTQYF
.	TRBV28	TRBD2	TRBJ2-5	TGTGCCAGCAGGCGCGAGGGGCGGGGGGGCCGAGAGACCCAGTACTTC	CASRREGRGGRETQYF
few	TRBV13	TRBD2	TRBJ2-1	TGTGCCAGCAGCCCCTCGACAGCGGGGTTTGGGCACAATGAGCAGTTCTTC	CASSPSTAGFGHNEQFF
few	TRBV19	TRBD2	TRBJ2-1	TGTGCCAGTAGTATGCTAGCGGGGGGTAATGAGCAGTTCTTC	CASSMLAGGNEQFF
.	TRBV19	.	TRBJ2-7	TGTGCCAGTAGTATCGGCGGGATGACCTCCTACGAGCAGTACTTC	CASSIGGMTSYEQYF
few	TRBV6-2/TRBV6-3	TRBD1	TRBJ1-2	TGTGCCAGCAGTTACCCCCCGGACAGGGGAATAGCGGGCTACACCTTC	CASSYPPDRGIAGYTF
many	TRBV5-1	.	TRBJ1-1	TGCGCCAGCAGCGAAGGGGTCATGAACACTGAAGCTTTCTTT	CASSEGVMNTEAFF
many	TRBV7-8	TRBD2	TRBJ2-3	TGTGCCAGCAGCCCCTTTCTAGCGGGACGACCAGATACGCAGTATTTT	CASSPFLAGRPDTQYF
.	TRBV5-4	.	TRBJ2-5	TGTGCCAGCAGCCCCTACTCCCGACCTAGGGAGGAGACCCAGTACTTC	CASSPYSRPREETQYF
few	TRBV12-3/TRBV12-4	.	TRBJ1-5	TGTGCCAGCAGGGTGGGAGGTCGAGGTCAGCCCCAGCATTTT	CASRVGGRGQPQHF
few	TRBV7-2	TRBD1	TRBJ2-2	TGTGCCAGCAGCTTAGACGGAGGACAGGTGAACACCGGGGAGCTGTTTTTT	CASSLDGGQVNTGELFF
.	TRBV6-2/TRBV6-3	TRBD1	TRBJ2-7	TGTGCCAGCAGTTACTCAGGGGGCGCCCCCTACGAGCAGTACTTC	CASSYSGGAPYEQYF
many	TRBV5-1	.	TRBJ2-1	TGCGCCAGCAGCTTGCATGGGAACTACAATGAGCAGTTCTTC	CASSLHGNYNEQFF
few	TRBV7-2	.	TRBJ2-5	TGTGCCAGCAGCCCCGGGACATACCAAGAGACCCAGTACTTC	CASSPGTYQETQYF
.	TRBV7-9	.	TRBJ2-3	TGTGCCAGCAGCATATATCGGACAGTTCCTAGCACAGATACGCAGTATTTT	CASSIYRTVPSTDTQYF
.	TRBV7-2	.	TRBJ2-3	TGTGCCAGCAGCCCCACCGGGGTTGGGATAGATACGCAGTATTTT	CASSPTGVGIDTQYF
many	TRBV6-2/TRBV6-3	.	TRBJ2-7	TGTGCCAGCAGTTTGGACGGGGGAGGCTCCTACGAGCAGTACTTC	CASSLDGGGSYEQYF
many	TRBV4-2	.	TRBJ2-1	TGTGCCAGCAGCCAAGGCCACATACTAAGCTACAATGAGCAGTTCTTC	CASSQGHILSYNEQFF
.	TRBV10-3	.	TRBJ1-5	TGTGCCATTTCCTCGGGGGCTTGGAATCAGCCCCAGCATTTT	CAISSGAWNQPQHF